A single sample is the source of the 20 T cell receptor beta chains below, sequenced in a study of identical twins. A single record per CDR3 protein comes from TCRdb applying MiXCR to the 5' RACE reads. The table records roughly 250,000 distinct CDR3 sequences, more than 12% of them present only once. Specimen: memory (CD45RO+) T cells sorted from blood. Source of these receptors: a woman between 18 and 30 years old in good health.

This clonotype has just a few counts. CDR3 sequence reads: CSASWGSYSYGYTF. The CDR3 DNA follows: TGCAGTGCTAGTTGGGGGAGTTACTCCTATGGCTACACCTTC. This chain links TRBV20-1 with TRBJ1-2; weak D call: TRBD1 (5 bases). Trimming shortened V by 3 bases and J by 4 bases, and 15 bases separated the two germline ends. In germline, CDR1 is DFQATT, CDR2 SNEGSKA (reference sequence). CDR3 length: 14 amino acids.

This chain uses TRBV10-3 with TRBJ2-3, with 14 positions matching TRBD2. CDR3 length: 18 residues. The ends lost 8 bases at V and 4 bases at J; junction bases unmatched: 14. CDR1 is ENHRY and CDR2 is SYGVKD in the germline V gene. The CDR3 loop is CAIGLRLAGGPSPDTQYF. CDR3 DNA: TGTGCCATCGGACTACGACTAGCGGGAGGGCCTAGCCCAGATACGCAGTATTTT.

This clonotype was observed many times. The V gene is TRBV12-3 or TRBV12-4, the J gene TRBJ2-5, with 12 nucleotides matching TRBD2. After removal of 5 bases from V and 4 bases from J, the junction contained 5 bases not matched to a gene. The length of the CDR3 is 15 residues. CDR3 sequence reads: CASSPTSGSGETQYF. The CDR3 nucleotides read TGTGCCAGCAGTCCGACTAGCGGGAGCGGAGAGACCCAGTACTTC.

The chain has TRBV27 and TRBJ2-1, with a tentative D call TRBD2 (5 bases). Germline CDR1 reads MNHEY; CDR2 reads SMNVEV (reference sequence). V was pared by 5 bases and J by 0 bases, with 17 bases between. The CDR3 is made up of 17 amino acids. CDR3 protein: CASSPRAGASSYNEQFF. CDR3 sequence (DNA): TGTGCCAGCAGTCCCCGCGCGGGCGCAAGCTCCTACAATGAGCAGTTCTTC.

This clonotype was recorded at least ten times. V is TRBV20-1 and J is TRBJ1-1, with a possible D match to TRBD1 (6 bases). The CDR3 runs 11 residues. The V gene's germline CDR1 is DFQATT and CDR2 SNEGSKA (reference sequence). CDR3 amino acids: CRGQKNTEAFF. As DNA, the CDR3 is TGCAGGGGACAAAAGAACACTGAAGCTTTCTTT.

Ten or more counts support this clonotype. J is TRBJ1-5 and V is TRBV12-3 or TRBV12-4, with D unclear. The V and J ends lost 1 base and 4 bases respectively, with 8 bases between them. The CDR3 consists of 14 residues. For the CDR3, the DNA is TGTGCCAGCAGTTTAGGGGCGGAAAATCAGCCCCAGCATTTT. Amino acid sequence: CASSLGAENQPQHF.

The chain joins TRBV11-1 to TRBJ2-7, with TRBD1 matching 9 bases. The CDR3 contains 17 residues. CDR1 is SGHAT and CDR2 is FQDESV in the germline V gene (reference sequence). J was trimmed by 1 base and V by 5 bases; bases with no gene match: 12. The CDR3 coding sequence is TGTGCCAGCAGCACGCCAAAGCCGGGACAGGGATCCTACGAGCAGTACTTC. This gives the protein CASSTPKPGQGSYEQYF. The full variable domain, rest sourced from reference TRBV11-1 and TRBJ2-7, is EAEVAQSPRYKITEKSQAVAFWCDPISGHATLYWYRQILGQGPELLVQFQDESVVDDSQLPKDRFSAERLKGVDSTLKIQPAELGDSAMYLCASSTPKPGQGSYEQYFGPGTRLTVT.

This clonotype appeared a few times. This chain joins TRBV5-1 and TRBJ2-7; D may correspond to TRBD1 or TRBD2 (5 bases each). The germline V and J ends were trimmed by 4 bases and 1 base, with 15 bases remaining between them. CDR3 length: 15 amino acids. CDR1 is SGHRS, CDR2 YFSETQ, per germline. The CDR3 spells CASSPPGRSSYEQYF. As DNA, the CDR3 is TGCGCCAGCAGCCCCCCAGGGAGATCGTCCTACGAGCAGTACTTC.

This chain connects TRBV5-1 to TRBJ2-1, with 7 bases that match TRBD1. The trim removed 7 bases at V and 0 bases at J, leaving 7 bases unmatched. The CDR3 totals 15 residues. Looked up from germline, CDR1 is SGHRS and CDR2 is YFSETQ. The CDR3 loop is CASANRDSSYNEQFF. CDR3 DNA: TGCGCCAGCGCCAACCGGGACAGCTCCTACAATGAGCAGTTCTTC. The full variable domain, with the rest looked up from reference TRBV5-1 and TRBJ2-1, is KAGVTQTPRYLIKTRGQQVTLSCSPISGHRSVSWYQQTPGQGLQFLFEYFSETQRNKGNFPGRFSGRQFSNSRSEMNVSTLELGDSALYLCASANRDSSYNEQFFGPGTRLTVL.

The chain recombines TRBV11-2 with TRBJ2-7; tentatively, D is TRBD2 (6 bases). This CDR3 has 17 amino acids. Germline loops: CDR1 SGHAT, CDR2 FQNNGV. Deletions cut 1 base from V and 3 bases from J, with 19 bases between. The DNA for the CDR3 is TGTGCCAGCAGCTTAGGATTGCAGTGGGGGGAATTCTACGAGCAGTACTTC. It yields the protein CASSLGLQWGEFYEQYF.

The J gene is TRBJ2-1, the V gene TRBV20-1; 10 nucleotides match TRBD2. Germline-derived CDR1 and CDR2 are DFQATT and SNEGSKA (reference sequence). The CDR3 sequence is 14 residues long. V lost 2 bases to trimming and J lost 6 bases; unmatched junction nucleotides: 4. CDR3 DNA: TGCAGTGCTAGAAGGACTAGCGGAACCAATGAGCAGTTCTTC. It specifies CSARRTSGTNEQFF.

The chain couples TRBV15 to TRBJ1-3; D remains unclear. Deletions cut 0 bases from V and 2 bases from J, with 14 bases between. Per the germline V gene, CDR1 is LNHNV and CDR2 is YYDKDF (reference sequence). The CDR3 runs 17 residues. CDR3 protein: CATSRDSPGGAGNTIYF. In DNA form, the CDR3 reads TGTGCCACCAGCAGAGATTCCCCGGGTGGGGCTGGAAACACCATATATTTT.

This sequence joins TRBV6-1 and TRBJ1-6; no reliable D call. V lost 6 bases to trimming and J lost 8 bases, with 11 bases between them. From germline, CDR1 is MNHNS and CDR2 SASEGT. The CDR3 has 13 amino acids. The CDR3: CASSREFDSPLHF. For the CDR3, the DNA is TGTGCCAGCAGCCGGGAGTTTGATTCACCCCTCCACTTT.

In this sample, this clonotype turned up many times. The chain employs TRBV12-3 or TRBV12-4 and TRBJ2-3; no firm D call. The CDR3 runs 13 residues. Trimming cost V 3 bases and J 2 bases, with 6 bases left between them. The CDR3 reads CASSFMVTDTQYF. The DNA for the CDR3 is TGTGCCAGCAGTTTTATGGTCACAGATACGCAGTATTTT.

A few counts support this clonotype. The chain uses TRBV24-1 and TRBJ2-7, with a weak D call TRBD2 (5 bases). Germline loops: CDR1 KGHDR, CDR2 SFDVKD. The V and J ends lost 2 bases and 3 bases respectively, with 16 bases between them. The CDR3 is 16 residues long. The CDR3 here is CATSDSSLAGDYEQYF. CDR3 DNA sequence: TGTGCCACCAGTGATTCCAGCCTAGCTGGCGACTACGAGCAGTACTTC.

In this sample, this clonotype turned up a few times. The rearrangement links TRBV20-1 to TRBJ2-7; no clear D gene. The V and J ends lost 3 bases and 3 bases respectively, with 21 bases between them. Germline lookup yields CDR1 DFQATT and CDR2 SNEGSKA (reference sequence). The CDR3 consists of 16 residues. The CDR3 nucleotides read TGCAGTGCTAGGCCCTTGAACCGTGGCCCGATCTACGAGCAGTACTTC. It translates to CSARPLNRGPIYEQYF.

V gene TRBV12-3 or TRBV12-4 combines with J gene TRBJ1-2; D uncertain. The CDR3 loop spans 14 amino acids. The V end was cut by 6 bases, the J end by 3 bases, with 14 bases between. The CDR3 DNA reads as TGTGCCAGCAGGGCGGGAGGGCGTCACTATGGCTACACCTTC. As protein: CASRAGGRHYGYTF.

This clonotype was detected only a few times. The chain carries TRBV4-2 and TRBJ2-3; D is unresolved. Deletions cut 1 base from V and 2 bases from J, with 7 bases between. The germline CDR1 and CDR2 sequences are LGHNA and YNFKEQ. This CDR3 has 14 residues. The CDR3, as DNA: TGTGCCAGCAGCCAAGTGGAATTCACAGATACGCAGTATTTT. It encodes CASSQVEFTDTQYF.

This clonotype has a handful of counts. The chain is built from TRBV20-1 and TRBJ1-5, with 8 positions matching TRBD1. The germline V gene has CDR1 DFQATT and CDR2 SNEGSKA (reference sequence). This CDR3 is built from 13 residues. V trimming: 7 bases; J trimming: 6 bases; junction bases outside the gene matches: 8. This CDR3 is CSGSGGGGQPQHF. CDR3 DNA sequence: TGCAGTGGTTCAGGGGGCGGGGGTCAGCCCCAGCATTTT.

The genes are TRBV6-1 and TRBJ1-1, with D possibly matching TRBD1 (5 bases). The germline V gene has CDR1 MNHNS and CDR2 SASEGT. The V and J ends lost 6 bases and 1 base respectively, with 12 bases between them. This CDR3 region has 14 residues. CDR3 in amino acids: CASRGTVRNTEAFF. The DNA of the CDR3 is TGTGCCAGCAGGGGGACGGTGAGGAACACTGAAGCTTTCTTT.